This T cell receptor beta chain is from a study of post-analysis software for immune sequencing data (dated by TCRdb to about 2015). Turning to the overall study: Relapsing-remitting, secondary progressive and progressive-relapsing multiple sclerosis were recorded as disease courses, and subtype annotation was lacking for some patients. Patient repertoires were compared against about a dozen previously published healthy control repertoires from donors aged roughly 6 to 28 years. A subset of samples was prepared in parallel using single-end sample barcoding, then pooled and co-amplified after Illumina adapter ligation. Overall study outcomes, separate from this receptor: When samples were clustered directly using the F measure, samples prepared in the same batch co-clustered strongly, which prompted a batch-effect correction. The control group was slightly older than the multiple sclerosis patient group. Several TRBV segments, including TRBV5-6, TRBV5-1 and TRBV20-1, were significantly more frequent in patients than controls. Significantly lower normalized Chao1 diversity was found in multiple sclerosis patients than in controls, suggesting substantial peripheral T-cell clonal expansion.

To demonstrate the VDJtools post-analysis software, TCR beta repertoires were profiled from the peripheral blood of roughly 12 young patients with multiple sclerosis. Multiple sclerosis patients were children and adolescents aged 6 to 15 years. Only a few counts were recorded for this clonotype. Its antigen is still unknown. Nothing much larger sits one base from this clone, and base qualities are not available. The method behind the library was PCR. Sequencer: Illumina HiSeq 2500. To reduce PCR and sequencing biases, unique molecular identifiers were built into the TCR beta cDNA libraries. Per 1 to 10 million input T cells, approximately 500,000 cDNA molecules were obtained, such that each molecule approximated one T cell. The patient libraries were prepared and sequenced with the same protocol used for the earlier healthy control dataset. Samples belonging to the same batch were prepared together, multiplexed and sequenced on a shared HiSeq lane. As for the authors' bioinformatics: MIGEC handled the raw barcoded reads, throwing out single-read molecular identifier groups before consensus assembly and CDR3 extraction. Clonotype tables were post-analysed with VDJtools, and diversity was normalized by down-sampling all datasets to the smallest sample size. Repertoire overlap clustering matched CDR3 amino acid but not nucleotide sequences to correct batch-related cross-sample contamination. TCRdb trimmed public reads at Q25 via fastp, called clones via MiXCR and kept in-frame beta chains. CDR3 protein sequences are deduplicated, and each keeps its most common genes and DNA. These V and J calls derive from TCRdb rather than the authors' analysis. The sample records about 540,000 distinct CDR3 sequences, approximately 31% of which are singletons. The ten largest clones add up to 4.5% to 7.5% of the sample.

Counted from cysteine to phenylalanine, this CDR3 has 15 amino acids. Only the CDR3 DNA is retained, 45 bases long and in frame from the first base. CDR1 SQVTM and CDR2 ANQGSEA are derived from the germline V gene. Trimming costs V 4 bases and J 0 bases, and their ends lie 10 bases apart. This TCR came from a girl aged 2-17 years with multiple sclerosis. The receptor chain draws on TRBV29-1 and TRBJ2-6; 6 matching bases give a weak D call of TRBD1. The sample was blood. The encoded CDR3 is CSVGTGTSGANVLTF. The nucleotide sequence reads TGCAGCGTTGGTACAGGGACCTCTGGGGCCAACGTCCTGACTTTC.